This T cell receptor (beta chain) was recovered during a study of T cell responses to AZD1222 COVID-19 vaccine. Repertoires were generated with immunoSEQ multiplex PCR, while TCRdb's copy carries only in-frame clones and drops some. The data contain 100,000 to 120,000 clones, roughly 89% of them seen just once; the ten biggest clones take up almost 2.5%. CDR3 length: 15 residues. In germline, CDR1 is SNHLY, CDR2 FYNNEI. Unmatched junction bases numbered 4, after V lost 6 bases and J lost 1 base. The sample consisted of peripheral blood, taken 28 days after the second AZD1222 dose. The source is an adult who received the AZD1222 COVID-19 vaccine. V gene TRBV2 combines with J gene TRBJ2-1, with 9 bases that match TRBD2. This chain's CDR3 is CASRVRGGSYNEQFF. The CDR3 nucleotides read TGTGCCAGCAGGGTGCGGGGGGGATCCTACAATGAGCAGTTCTTC.